The 31 T cell receptor beta chains below all came from one sample that was sequenced in a study of T cells after yellow fever vaccination. One entry per CDR3 protein results from TCRdb running MiXCR on the 5' RACE reads. The sample has 500,000 to 650,000 distinct CDR3 sequences; about a sixth are singletons. Sequenced here: PBMCs, sampled 5 days after the first yellow fever vaccination. Source of these receptors: a man younger than 35 who received the YFV17D yellow fever vaccine.

For this clonotype: The junction departs from germline at one end; a sequencing error may be responsible. The J gene is TRBJ1-6, the V gene TRBV4-2, with 7 bases lining up with TRBD1. This CDR3 has 14 amino acids. Germline loops: CDR1 LGHNA, CDR2 YNFKEQ. This CDR3 reads CASSLGTDPSSLHF. The CDR3 nucleotides are TGTGCCAGCAGCCTTGGGACAGACCCTTCATCCCTCCACTTT.

This clonotype came up a few times. This chain links TRBV4-3 with TRBJ2-1; tentative D call: TRBD2 (6 bases). The length of the CDR3 is 14 residues. Germline V gene sequence: CDR1 LGHNA, CDR2 YSLEER. Trimming removed 2 bases from V and 8 bases from J, with 13 bases in between. This CDR3 reads CASSQQRAWDEQFF. The DNA for the CDR3 is TGCGCCAGCAGCCAACAGCGGGCCTGGGATGAGCAGTTCTTC.

J is TRBJ1-2 and V is TRBV5-5; possible D gene TRBD1, 5 bases. V lost 4 bases, J lost 1 base, and 14 bases lay in between. Germline-derived CDR1 and CDR2 are SGHKS and YYEKEE (reference sequence). The length of the CDR3 is 15 residues. The CDR3 DNA reads as TGTGCCAGCAGCCTGACCGGGGGAGGTAACTATGGCTACACCTTC. Protein product: CASSLTGGGNYGYTF.

This clonotype was picked up a small number of times. V and J are TRBV10-2 and TRBJ1-2; no clear D. Trimming pared 9 bases from V and 4 bases from J, leaving 15 bases between. Germline-derived CDR1 and CDR2 are WSHSY and SAAADI. This CDR3 region has 13 residues. CDR3 amino acids: CASLALGGYGYTF. In nucleotides, the CDR3 is TGCGCCAGTCTGGCCCTTGGTGGCTATGGCTACACCTTC.

This clonotype was seen a few times. The chain recombines TRBV19 with TRBJ2-1, with 8 bases lining up with TRBD2. The CDR3 loop spans 16 amino acids. V was pared by 6 bases and J by 1 base, with 8 bases of the junction left unmatched. Per germline, CDR1 LNHDA and CDR2 SQIVND (reference sequence). CDR3 sequence reads: CASRPLTGGSYNEQFF. The CDR3 bases are TGTGCCAGTAGACCCCTGACGGGGGGGTCCTACAATGAGCAGTTCTTC.

The chain has TRBV4-1 and TRBJ2-5; no definite D call. The CDR3 covers 15 residues. Germline V gene sequence: CDR1 MGHRA, CDR2 YSYEKL. The germline V and J ends were trimmed by 4 bases and 2 bases, with 14 bases remaining between them. This chain's CDR3 is CASSLLLAMQETQYF. Written as DNA, the CDR3 is TGCGCCAGCAGCCTGCTCTTGGCGATGCAAGAGACCCAGTACTTC.

Only a few counts were recorded for this clonotype. The chain joins TRBV7-9 to TRBJ2-5, with D perhaps matching TRBD1 or TRBD2 (5 bases each). This CDR3 is 14 amino acids long. Germline V gene lookup returns CDR1 SEHNR and CDR2 FQNEAQ (reference sequence). V dropped 6 bases and J dropped 3 bases, with 14 bases sitting between them. The CDR3 loop reads CASSPPGRKETQYF. The CDR3 DNA sequence: TGTGCCAGCAGTCCCCCGGGGCGGAAAGAGACCCAGTACTTC.

This rearrangement joins TRBV21-1 to TRBJ1-2; the table gives TRBD1 as D, unverified against the DNA. TRBV21-1 has pseudogene status. The CDR3 is 16 amino acids. The CDR3: CASGYRTGETPYGYTF. The CDR3 DNA reads as TGTGCCAGCGGATATCGGACAGGAGAAACCCCCTATGGCTACACCTTC.

The chain combines TRBV20-1 with TRBJ2-1; D is unresolved. Germline values: CDR1 DFQATT, CDR2 SNEGSKA (reference sequence). The CDR3 extends over 16 amino acids. V lost 0 bases and J 0 bases, leaving 12 bases between the germline ends. The DNA for the CDR3 is TGCAGTGCTAGAGATCGGCGGCTCGGCTCCTACAATGAGCAGTTCTTC. Encoded protein: CSARDRRLGSYNEQFF.

The chain employs TRBV5-1 and TRBJ2-3; tentative D call: TRBD1 (6 bases). The germline CDR1 and CDR2 sequences are SGHRS and YFSETQ. This CDR3 has 13 amino acids. V was trimmed by 0 bases and J by 7 bases, leaving 9 bases between them. In DNA form, the CDR3 reads TGCGCCAGCAGCTTGGACAGGGCGAATACGCAGTATTTT. It encodes CASSLDRANTQYF.

The DNA for the CDR3 is TGTGCCAGCGGATCACGGGAACTTAACTATGGCTACACCTTC. Amino acid sequence: CASGSRELNYGYTF. The rearrangement joins TRBV6-1 to TRBJ1-2; D is ambiguous. The CDR3 extends over 14 amino acids. Germline CDR1 and CDR2: MNHNS and SASEGT. V was cut by 8 bases and J by 1 base, with 14 bases left in between.

The chain has TRBV10-3 and TRBJ2-1; 7 nucleotides agree with TRBD1. The CDR3 sequence is 15 residues long. Looked up from germline, CDR1 is ENHRY and CDR2 is SYGVKD. V lost 6 bases, J lost 4 bases, and 9 bases stayed unmatched. The CDR3 DNA reads TGTGCCATCAGCTTAACAGGGGATCCATACAATGAGCAGTTCTTC. It encodes CAISLTGDPYNEQFF.

Only a few counts were recorded for this clonotype. The gene calls are TRBV7-9 and TRBJ2-7; 7 bases line up with TRBD1. The CDR3 is made up of 12 amino acids. V lost 5 bases to trimming and J lost 6 bases; unmatched junction nucleotides: 4. Looked up from germline, CDR1 is SEHNR and CDR2 is FQNEAQ (reference sequence). CDR3 sequence (DNA): TGTGCCAGCAGCCCGACAGGGTCCGAGCAGTACGTC. This codes for CASSPTGSEQYV.

This clonotype was detected only a few times. The rearrangement uses TRBV7-2 and TRBJ2-1; D is perhaps TRBD2 (6 bases). The CDR3 runs to 16 residues. The V and J ends lost 2 bases and 4 bases respectively, with 15 bases between them. Looked up from germline, CDR1 is SGHTA and CDR2 is FQGNSA. The CDR3 spells CASSLSRGSSYNEQFF. DNA of the CDR3: TGTGCCAGCAGCTTAAGCCGGGGGTCGTCTTACAATGAGCAGTTCTTC.

This chain joins TRBV30 and TRBJ2-7; 7 nucleotides match TRBD2. The CDR3 is 15 amino acids. V trimming: 8 bases; J trimming: 0 bases; junction bases outside the gene matches: 13. Germline V gene lookup returns CDR1 GTSNPN and CDR2 SVGIG (reference sequence). The CDR3 reads CATIPAGVPSYEQYF. Here the CDR3 DNA reads TGTGCCACCATACCGGCGGGGGTACCCTCCTACGAGCAGTACTTC.

The chain recombines TRBV20-1 with TRBJ2-7, with D hard to call. V was cut by 1 base and J by 0 bases, with 7 bases left in between. The CDR3 runs 13 residues. CDR1 is DFQATT and CDR2 is SNEGSKA in the germline V gene (reference sequence). The CDR3 DNA follows: TGCAGTGCTAGAGTGATGAGCTCCTACGAGCAGTACTTC. It translates to CSARVMSSYEQYF.

This chain connects TRBV3-1 to TRBJ1-2, with TRBD1 matching over 9 bases. Germline CDR1 LGHDT, CDR2 YNNKEL (reference sequence). V lost 2 bases, J lost 7 bases, and 8 bases stayed unmatched. There are 15 residues in the CDR3. The CDR3 spells CASSQLGQGHSGYTF. CDR3 nucleotides: TGTGCCAGCAGCCAATTGGGACAGGGTCATAGTGGCTACACCTTC. The entire variable domain, with the rest obtained from reference TRBV3-1 and TRBJ1-2, is as follows: DTAVSQTPKYLVTQMGNDKSIKCEQNLGHDTMYWYKQDSKKFLKIMFSYNNKELIINETVPNRFSPKSPDKAHLNLHINSLELGDSAVYFCASSQLGQGHSGYTFGSGTRLTVV.

The chain combines TRBV20-1 with TRBJ2-7; D is unresolved. V shed 4 bases and J shed 3 bases, with 16 bases lying between them. The CDR3 consists of 14 residues. The germline gives CDR1 DFQATT, CDR2 SNEGSKA (reference sequence). The chain's CDR3 is CSAIGTDTHYEQYV. The CDR3 DNA reads TGCAGTGCTATCGGAACAGATACCCACTACGAGCAGTACGTC.

The chain joins TRBV7-8 to TRBJ2-5, with D possibly being TRBD1 or TRBD2 (5 bases each). Trimming removed 7 bases at V and 3 bases at J, with 15 bases between. Germline-derived CDR1 and CDR2 are SGHVS and FQNEAQ. The CDR3 consists of 14 residues. The CDR3 region is CASILGTVKETQYF. Written as DNA, the CDR3 is TGTGCCAGCATCTTGGGGACGGTCAAAGAGACCCAGTACTTC.

This clonotype appeared a few times. The chain has TRBV19 and TRBJ1-3; the D is unclear. The germline V gene has CDR1 LNHDA and CDR2 SQIVND (reference sequence). This CDR3 is 14 amino acids long. With 8 bases removed from V and 0 bases from J, the gap between germline ends came to 11 bases. This CDR3 is CASSVDNSGNTIYF. CDR3 coding DNA: TGTGCCAGTTCGGTGGATAACTCTGGAAACACCATATATTTT.

This clonotype was seen a few times. This rearrangement joins TRBV20-1 to TRBJ2-7; 7 bases are shared with TRBD2. V gave up 3 bases and J gave up 4 bases; unmatched junction bases: 12. CDR3 length: 15 amino acids. CDR1 and CDR2 (germline): DFQATT, SNEGSKA (reference sequence). The CDR3 spells CSASAPGGNLYEQYF. For the CDR3, the DNA is TGCAGTGCTAGCGCCCCGGGGGGAAACTTATACGAGCAGTACTTC.

There are a few counts of this clonotype. V usage is TRBV20-1 and J usage is TRBJ1-1; TRBD1 is a possible D gene (6 bases). This CDR3 region has 13 residues. V was clipped by 5 bases and J by 0 bases, with 10 bases between them. From germline, CDR1 is DFQATT and CDR2 SNEGSKA (reference sequence). CDR3 DNA: TGCAGTGCTCCACACAGGGTGAACACTGAAGCTTTCTTT. Translating gives CSAPHRVNTEAFF.

This clonotype was picked up a small number of times. The gene calls are TRBV3-1 and TRBJ1-2, with a tentative D call TRBD1 (5 bases). The CDR3 spans 14 residues. The germline V gene has CDR1 LGHDT and CDR2 YNNKEL (reference sequence). Trimming stripped 5 bases from V and 2 bases from J, with 12 bases between. The CDR3 spells CASSYSTANYGYTF. The CDR3 DNA reads TGTGCCAGCAGCTACTCGACAGCGAACTATGGCTACACCTTC.

This clonotype showed up just a few times. The V and J genes are TRBV3-1 and TRBJ2-3, with D tentatively TRBD1 (7 bases). The V gene lost 0 bases and the J gene lost 0 bases, with 10 bases spanning the gap. The CDR3 contains 16 residues. Germline V gives CDR1 LGHDT, CDR2 YNNKEL (reference sequence). CDR3 bases: TGTGCCAGCAGCCAAGATCAGGGGGGAAGCACAGATACGCAGTATTTT. It codes for CASSQDQGGSTDTQYF.

J is TRBJ1-2 and V is TRBV5-6, with D uncertain. The CDR3 contains 14 residues. In germline, CDR1 is SGHDT, CDR2 YYEEEE. V lost 2 bases and J 12 bases, leaving 20 bases between the germline ends. The CDR3 protein is CASSFYQTSSPHTF. Here the CDR3 DNA reads TGTGCCAGCAGCTTTTATCAAACTTCATCCCCCCACACCTTC.

The chain couples TRBV6-2 or TRBV6-3 to TRBJ2-2; D tentatively reads TRBD1 or TRBD2 (5 bases each). CDR3 length: 17 residues. The germline CDR1 and CDR2 sequences are MNHEY and SVGEGT. Trimming removed 1 base from V and 1 base from J, with 13 bases in between. The CDR3 region has the DNA TGTGCCAGCAGTTACTTGGGGACCCATCTGAACACCGGGGAGCTGTTTTTT. This gives the protein CASSYLGTHLNTGELFF.

This clonotype has a handful of counts. The CDR3 nucleotides read TGTGCCAGCAGATCTCTCCCAGGGGCTAGCAATCAGCCCCAGCATTTT. Translating it yields CASRSLPGASNQPQHF. J is TRBJ1-5 and V is TRBV6-1, with D possibly matching TRBD1 (6 bases). Germline values: CDR1 MNHNS, CDR2 SASEGT. The CDR3 consists of 16 residues. V lost 6 bases, J lost 0 bases, and 15 bases lay in between.

The V call is TRBV5-1, the J call TRBJ2-5; TRBD2 is a possible D gene (6 bases). CDR3 length: 14 residues. Germline V lookup: CDR1 SGHRS, CDR2 YFSETQ. V was clipped by 6 bases and J by 3 bases, with 15 bases between them. In DNA, the CDR3 is TGCGCCAGCACCTCCGGGGGTTATGAAGAGACCCAGTACTTC. Its protein product is CASTSGGYEETQYF.

The chain joins TRBV4-1 to TRBJ1-2, with D maybe TRBD1 (6 bases). Germline V gives CDR1 MGHRA, CDR2 YSYEKL. With 7 bases removed from V and 2 bases from J, the gap between germline ends came to 17 bases. This CDR3 contains 15 residues. CDR3 in amino acids: CASKTQGGKNYGYTF. The CDR3 DNA follows: TGCGCCAGCAAAACACAGGGAGGGAAGAACTATGGCTACACCTTC.

This clonotype was picked up many times. The chain combines TRBV12-3 or TRBV12-4 with TRBJ2-2; D is possibly TRBD2 (6 bases). V lost 3 bases and J 2 bases, leaving 10 bases between the germline ends. This CDR3 spans 15 amino acids. The CDR3 spells CASSFGGVNTGELFF. In nucleotides, the CDR3 is TGTGCCAGCAGTTTCGGCGGGGTTAACACCGGGGAGCTGTTTTTT.

The V call is TRBV4-1, the J call TRBJ1-3; D may be TRBD1 (6 bases). Germline V gives CDR1 MGHRA, CDR2 YSYEKL. This CDR3 has 16 residues. Trimming pared 0 bases from V and 8 bases from J, leaving 17 bases between. The CDR3 region has the DNA TGCGCCAGCAGCCAAGATCGAGGCAGGGGAACGCACACCATATATTTT. Encoded protein: CASSQDRGRGTHTIYF.